This TCR beta chain was captured in a study of neurological immune-mediated disorders. Germline assignment: CDR1 WNHNN and CDR2 SYGVQD (reference sequence). V was pared by 2 bases and J by 3 bases, with 0 bases of the junction left unmatched. CDR3 length: 15 residues. TCRdb re-called the 5' RACE reads with MiXCR, one entry per CDR3 protein. The table lists 71,000 or so distinct CDR3 sequences, about 5.2% of them singletons. Sequencing input: PBMCs. This TCR was recovered from a woman in her 30s with multiple sclerosis. The rearrangement joins TRBV10-1 to TRBJ2-7; 14 nucleotides align to TRBD2. For the CDR3, the DNA is TGCGCCAGCAGTGAGGGGACTAGCGGGAGCTACGAGCAGTACTTC. This encodes CASSEGTSGSYEQYF.